These T cell receptor beta chains were read from a single sample in a study of T cell responses to AZD1222 COVID-19 vaccine. This table comes from immunoSEQ multiplex PCR, and its TCRdb copy is limited to in-frame clones, with some not included. The sample holds 74,000 or so clones, 70% to 90% seen once. This specimen was peripheral blood, taken on day 0 of AZD1222 vaccination. The origin of the receptors is an adult in good health. CDR3s leave out the opening cysteine and the closing phenylalanine or tryptophan. Fields, in order: CDR3 protein, J gene, V gene.

CDR3aa: ASTSGQETQY
j_gene: TRBJ2-5
v_gene: TRBV7-2

CDR3aa: ASSSGGTAKPYNSPLH
j_gene: TRBJ1-6
v_gene: TRBV7-9

CDR3aa: ASSPPGRSNYGYT
j_gene: TRBJ1-2
v_gene: TRBV7-2

CDR3aa: ASSLGGLGNEKLF
j_gene: TRBJ1-4
v_gene: TRBV5-4

CDR3aa: ASRRDLQETQY
j_gene: TRBJ2-5
v_gene: TRBV19

CDR3aa: ASSLARYRVDEKLF
j_gene: TRBJ1-4
v_gene: TRBV7-9

CDR3aa: ASHGQGNYGYT
j_gene: TRBJ1-2
v_gene: TRBV28

CDR3aa: ASSLGRTGSQY
j_gene: TRBJ2-5
v_gene: TRBV5-8

CDR3aa: ASSLQLQPQH
j_gene: TRBJ1-5
v_gene: TRBV6-2/TRBV6-3

CDR3aa: ASSLANNNQPQH
j_gene: TRBJ1-5
v_gene: TRBV7-2

CDR3aa: ASSLPTANEKLF
j_gene: TRBJ1-4
v_gene: TRBV19

CDR3aa: SVEGGTGYAEAF
j_gene: TRBJ1-1
v_gene: TRBV29-1

CDR3aa: ASSESAGGDYGYT
j_gene: TRBJ1-2
v_gene: TRBV6-1

CDR3aa: ASSQGANRGMF
j_gene: TRBJ2-1
v_gene: TRBV3-1/TRBV3-2

CDR3aa: ASSLTGHEQY
j_gene: TRBJ2-7
v_gene: TRBV19